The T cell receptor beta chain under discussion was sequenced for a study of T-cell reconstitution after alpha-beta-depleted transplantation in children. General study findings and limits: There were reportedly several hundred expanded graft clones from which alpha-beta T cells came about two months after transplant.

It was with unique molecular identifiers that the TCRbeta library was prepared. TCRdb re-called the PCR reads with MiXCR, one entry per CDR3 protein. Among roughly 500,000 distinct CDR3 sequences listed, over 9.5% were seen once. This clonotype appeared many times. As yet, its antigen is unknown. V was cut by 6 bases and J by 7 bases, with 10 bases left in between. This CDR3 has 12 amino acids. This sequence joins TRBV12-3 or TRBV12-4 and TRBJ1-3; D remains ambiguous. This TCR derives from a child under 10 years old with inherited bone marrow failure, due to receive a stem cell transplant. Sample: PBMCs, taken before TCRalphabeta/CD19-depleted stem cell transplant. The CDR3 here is CASSQSANTIYF. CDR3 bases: TGTGCCAGCAGCCAGTCGGCGAACACCATATATTTT.